Listed here are 24 T cell receptor beta chains from one sample, sequenced in a study of cytomegalovirus exposure and HLA in healthy donors. The PCR had 60 Vbeta and 13 Jbeta primers. TCRdb's table, derived via immunoSEQ multiplex PCR, lists solely in-frame clones and lacks some. This sample's table reports 100,000 to 150,000 clones. The sequenced material came from PBMCs. The receptors stem from a man aged 35 to 55 in good health and CMV-seronegative.

The chain uses TRBV28 and TRBJ1-4; D is uncertain. Trimming shortened V by 6 bases and J by 2 bases, and 13 bases separated the two germline ends. CDR1 is MDHEN, CDR2 SYDVKM, per germline. CDR3 length equals 15 residues. The CDR3: CASRRLALTNEKLFF. The CDR3 DNA sequence: TGTGCCAGCAGACGCCTCGCGTTGACTAATGAAAAACTGTTTTTT.

The CDR3 loop is CASSAQGGFGKNIQYF. In DNA, the CDR3 is TGTGCCAGCTCAGCACAGGGAGGGTTTGGCAAAAACATTCAGTACTTC. V and J are TRBV18 and TRBJ2-4, with a weak D call TRBD2 (7 bases). V was shortened by 5 bases and J by 3 bases, with 17 bases between the two germline ends. This CDR3 is built from 16 residues. Germline V gene data show CDR1 as KGHSH and CDR2 as LQKENI.

This chain connects TRBV7-9 to TRBJ1-1; 9 positions agree with TRBD1. The CDR3 has 14 residues. Germline trimming cut 6 bases from V and 5 bases from J; bases unmatched to any gene: 7. Per the germline V gene, CDR1 is SEHNR and CDR2 is FQNEAQ (reference sequence). CDR3 protein: CASRDTTGGTEAFF. CDR3 nucleotides: TGTGCCAGCAGAGACACGACAGGGGGGACTGAAGCTTTCTTT.

V gene TRBV6-6 combines with J gene TRBJ1-1; TRBD1 matches 7 bases. This CDR3 spans 14 amino acids. Losses at the gene ends were 4 bases for V and 1 base for J; bases not matched to a gene: 3. Germline CDR1 reads MNHNY; CDR2 reads SVGAGI (reference sequence). Here the CDR3 DNA reads TGTGCCAGCAGTTCGACAGGGTGGAACACTGAAGCTTTCTTT. It translates to CASSSTGWNTEAFF.

V is TRBV30 and J is TRBJ2-7; a weak D match, TRBD1 (7 bases). Per germline, CDR1 GTSNPN and CDR2 SVGIG (reference sequence). This CDR3 has 13 residues. Trimming removed 5 bases from V and 7 bases from J, with 18 bases in between. CDR3 nucleotides: TGTGCCTGGCGGGGGACAGCCCTTGGGGAGCAGTACTTC. Its protein is CAWRGTALGEQYF.

V usage is TRBV19 and J usage is TRBJ2-6; D is perhaps TRBD2 (6 bases). Looked up from germline, CDR1 is LNHDA and CDR2 is SQIVND (reference sequence). CDR3 length: 15 amino acids. The V end lost 3 bases, the J end lost 5 bases, and 11 bases lay between the germline ends. The CDR3 region has the DNA TGTGCCAGTAGTATTGGAGGGAGGCGGGCCAACGTCCTGACTTTC. Residues: CASSIGGRRANVLTF. Full variable domain (rest looked up from reference TRBV19 and TRBJ2-6): DGGITQSPKYLFRKEGQNVTLSCEQNLNHDAMYWYRQDPGQGLRLIYYSQIVNDFQKGDIAEGYSVSREKKESFPLTVTSAQKNPTAFYLCASSIGGRRANVLTFGAGSRLTVL.

The chain couples TRBV5-4 to TRBJ2-3, with 14 positions matching TRBD2. Per germline, CDR1 SGHNT and CDR2 YYREEE (reference sequence). This CDR3 region has 16 residues. With V trimmed by 10 bases and J by 6 bases, 13 bases remained unmatched. The chain's CDR3 is CAGRTSGRQRGDTQYF. CDR3 nucleotide sequence: TGTGCCGGCCGGACTAGCGGGAGGCAACGTGGGGATACGCAGTATTTT.

This rearrangement joins TRBV14 to TRBJ2-2; TRBD2 agrees at 7 bases. With V trimmed by 0 bases and J by 4 bases, 8 bases remained unmatched. The CDR3 runs 17 residues. Germline assignment: CDR1 SGHDN and CDR2 FVKESK. This chain's CDR3 is CASSQDRGGSRTGELFF. Here the CDR3 DNA reads TGTGCCAGCAGCCAAGATCGTGGCGGGAGTCGCACCGGGGAGCTGTTTTTT.

The CDR3 DNA is TGTGCCAGCAGATTACTAGGAGGCGGCTCTAGCACAGATACGCAGTATTTT. Translated, it gives CASRLLGGGSSTDTQYF. The V and J genes are TRBV11-2 and TRBJ2-3, with D possibly being TRBD2 (5 bases). Per the germline V gene, CDR1 is SGHAT and CDR2 is FQNNGV. This CDR3 has 17 amino acids. The V end lost 6 bases, the J end lost 0 bases, and 19 bases lay between the germline ends. The full variable domain, completed using reference TRBV11-2 and TRBJ2-3, is EAGVAQSPRYKIIEKRQSVAFWCNPISGHATLYWYQQILGQGPKLLIQFQNNGVVDDSQLPKDRFSAERLKGVDSTLKIQPAKLEDSAVYLCASRLLGGGSSTDTQYFGPGTRLTVL.

Of note for this clone: Sequence at one end of the junction differs from germline and may be a read error. The chain carries TRBV11-3 and TRBJ2-7; 9 positions agree with TRBD1. This CDR3 spans 16 amino acids. The germline V gene has CDR1 SGHNT and CDR2 YENEEA. CDR3 region: CASSLRRTGATREEYF. DNA of the CDR3: TGTGCCAGCAGCCTCCGCCGGACAGGGGCTACCCGCGAGGAGTACTTC.

This rearrangement joins TRBV7-8 to TRBJ2-1, with TRBD2 matching 14 bases. The CDR3 is 16 residues long. Trimming cost V 5 bases and J 10 bases; bases outside gene matches: 10. CDR1 is SGHVS, CDR2 FQNEAQ, per germline. For the CDR3, the DNA is TGTGCCAGCAGCACGGGGGGACTAGCGGGAGTCGGCGAGCAGTTCTTC. It codes for CASSTGGLAGVGEQFF.

The chain recombines TRBV28 with TRBJ2-7, with a tentative D call TRBD1 (5 bases). CDR3 length: 12 amino acids. With 8 bases removed from V and 12 bases from J, the gap between germline ends came to 20 bases. Per germline, CDR1 MDHEN and CDR2 SYDVKM. CDR3 in DNA: TGTGCCAGCGGCACGACCGAAAGGGGAAGGTACTTC. Its protein product is CASGTTERGRYF. Complete variable domain (other parts from reference TRBV28 and TRBJ2-7): DVKVTQSSRYLVKRTGEKVFLECVQDMDHENMFWYRQDPGLGLRLIYFSYDVKMKEKGDIPEGYSVSREKKERFSLILESASTNQTSMYLCASGTTERGRYFGPGTRLTVT.

The chain carries TRBV10-2 and TRBJ2-5; no clear D. Germline CDR1 reads WSHSY; CDR2 reads SAAADI. The CDR3 is made up of 13 amino acids. V was trimmed by 11 bases and J by 1 base, leaving 14 bases between them. The CDR3 sequence is CASAPTTQETQYF. The CDR3 coding sequence is TGCGCCTCAGCCCCTACTACCCAAGAGACCCAGTACTTC.

J is TRBJ1-1 and V is TRBV19; 9 bases fit TRBD1. Trimming cost V 5 bases and J 4 bases; bases outside gene matches: 11. CDR1 LNHDA and CDR2 SQIVND come from the germline V gene (reference sequence). CDR3 size: 16 residues. This CDR3 reads CASSPTGGVGGTEAFF. The CDR3 nucleotides read TGTGCCAGTAGTCCTACAGGGGGCGTAGGTGGCACTGAAGCTTTCTTT.

The chain is built from TRBV2 and TRBJ2-1; the match to TRBD1 covers 7 bases. The CDR3 has 14 residues. Looked up from germline, CDR1 is SNHLY and CDR2 is FYNNEI. The V segment lost 6 bases and the J segment 1 base; nucleotides outside the gene matches: 3. The CDR3 DNA reads TGTGCCAGCAGCCGGGACAGTTCCTACAATGAGCAGTTCTTC. This gives the protein CASSRDSSYNEQFF.

The chain joins TRBV29-1 to TRBJ2-1, with TRBD2 matching 9 bases. The CDR3 is 13 residues long. Germline CDR1 SQVTM, CDR2 ANQGSEA. The CDR3, as DNA: TGCACAGGGCGGGAGGGGGACTACAATGAGCAGTTCTTC. This encodes CTGREGDYNEQFF.

The rearrangement joins TRBV5-6 to TRBJ2-3, with 10 positions matching TRBD1. The germline V gene has CDR1 SGHDT and CDR2 YYEEEE. CDR3 size: 16 residues. The V segment lost 4 bases and the J segment 0 bases; nucleotides outside the gene matches: 5. Written as DNA, the CDR3 is TGTGCCAGCAGCCAGACAGGGGGCGGAAGCACAGATACGCAGTATTTT. It encodes CASSQTGGGSTDTQYF.

The chain joins TRBV28 to TRBJ2-2; TRBD1 agrees at 8 bases. J gave up 10 bases and V 3 bases, and 7 bases lay outside the gene matches. CDR1 and CDR2 (germline): MDHEN, SYDVKM. This CDR3 has 14 amino acids. Written as DNA, the CDR3 is TGTGCCAGCAGTTTCCCTGGACAGGGTGAGGAGCTGTTTTTT. Its protein is CASSFPGQGEELFF.

This chain joins TRBV30 and TRBJ2-5, with D possibly TRBD2 on 5 matching bases. This CDR3 spans 15 amino acids. The germline V gene encodes CDR1 GTSNPN and CDR2 SVGIG (reference sequence). Trimming left V 0 bases short and J 4 bases short, with 15 bases between. CDR3 nucleotides: TGTGCCTGGAGTGTTGCCCGAGGGAAGGGAGAGACCCAGTACTTC. Protein: CAWSVARGKGETQYF.

The chain recombines TRBV7-2 with TRBJ2-1; D is perhaps TRBD1 (6 bases). CDR3 length: 16 residues. Germline values: CDR1 SGHTA, CDR2 FQGNSA. Deletions cut 0 bases from V and 6 bases from J, with 15 bases between. The CDR3 nucleotides read TGTGCCAGCAGCTTAGCGGGGGCCTCCTCCCGCAATGAGCAGTTCTTC. This codes for CASSLAGASSRNEQFF.

The CDR3 DNA reads as TGCGCCAGCAGCCACCTCCGGCTAGCGGGAAGCGAGCAGTACTTC. This sequence encodes CASSHLRLAGSEQYF. The chain uses TRBV4-1 and TRBJ2-7; 9 bases map to TRBD2. The CDR3 has 15 amino acids. The germline V gene encodes CDR1 MGHRA and CDR2 YSYEKL. Trimming cost V 3 bases and J 6 bases; bases outside gene matches: 9.

The chain joins TRBV5-1 to TRBJ1-1; a weak D match, TRBD1 (6 bases). Trimming stripped 4 bases from V and 1 base from J, with 14 bases between. The germline V gene has CDR1 SGHRS and CDR2 YFSETQ. The CDR3 is 15 amino acids. The CDR3 sequence: CASSARQDSNTEAFF. Here the CDR3 DNA reads TGCGCCAGCAGCGCAAGACAGGATTCGAACACTGAAGCTTTCTTT.

The gene calls are TRBV28 and TRBJ1-1, with a weak D call TRBD1 (5 bases). The V end was cut by 4 bases, the J end by 7 bases, with 16 bases between. The CDR3 runs to 14 residues. Germline CDR1 reads MDHEN; CDR2 reads SYDVKM. CDR3 region: CASSSPGGGNEAFF. DNA of the CDR3: TGTGCCAGCAGTTCCCCCGGGGGGGGTAATGAAGCTTTCTTT.

With regard to this clone: The junction departs from the called germline gene at one end, perhaps through a read error. The chain recombines TRBV7-7 with TRBJ2-1; no reliable D call. The CDR3 runs to 15 residues. CDR1 is SSHAT, CDR2 FNYEAQ, per germline (reference sequence). The CDR3 DNA follows: TGTGCTAGCAGCTCCGGCGGCAACTACTACAATGAGCAGTTCTTC. This encodes CASSSGGNYYNEQFF.